The sequence of this T cell receptor beta chain was determined in a study of PD-L1 blockade in urothelial cancer (dated by TCRdb to 2015 to 2018). In the study overall: All patients started therapy around 2014 and received atezolizumab 1,200 mg intravenously every 3 weeks. Blood samples were analyzed at two time points: 3 weeks after treatment start (second dose) and 6 weeks after treatment start. In the same patients, whole exome sequencing and RNA sequencing of pretreatment tumors were performed in addition to TCR sequencing. About 90% of the roughly 29 patients were identified as males with urothelial cancer of bladder origin, and a prior smoking history was reported by 18 of 29 patients. Pretreatment tumor samples, along with matched peripheral blood serially collected before and after atezolizumab treatment, were subjected to TCR sequencing. Blood samples gave a median of approximately 150,000 T cells and 80,000 to 95,000 unique TCRs, with a median clonality of approximately 0.08. An ECOG performance status of 0 or 1 was recorded for the patients, and 0 to 3 prior chemotherapy regimens had been received by the patients. An exploratory multi-omic analysis was conducted of the somatic, immune and clinical correlates of response to PD-L1 blockade with atezolizumab in urothelial cancer. Pretreatment blood TCR-seq was available for about 27 patients, at least one posttreatment blood collection was obtained for 24 patients, and tumor TCR-seq was available for 24 patients. Durable clinical benefit was defined as a progression-free survival longer than 6 months, and TCR features were additionally tested against progression-free survival and overall survival. Durable clinical benefit was achieved by nine patients but not by the remaining 20. General findings and caveats noted by the study authors: Because the sample size was small (n ≈ 29) and many exploratory analyses were performed, the results are intended to be hypothesis-generating. At 3 weeks after the start of treatment, tumor-associated TCR clones in peripheral blood had expanded more in patients with durable benefit (n ≈ 20, p = 0.022). A pretreatment peripheral blood TCR clonality below the median was linked to improved progression-free and overall survival.

This clone was picked up one time. Its binding antigen is unknown. No base qualities exist here, and no much larger clone lies one base off it. To estimate absolute template abundance from read counts, synthetic TCR analog templates were spiked into each PCR. Using the immunoSEQ assay, TCRbeta CDR3 regions were amplified from genomic DNA with bias-controlled V and J gene primers. Sequencing of rearranged TCRbeta segments was performed at approximately 20X coverage. In the source study's methods: Sequencing errors were corrected by clustering and CDR3s were annotated against IMGT to assign V, D and J genes. Downstream analyses used only productive TCRbeta rearrangements and left out out-of-frame or stop-codon sequences. Clonality was computed as one minus Shannon entropy normalized by the log of the number of unique productive sequences. Clones differing between time points or between blood and tumor were identified using Fisher's exact test with Benjamini-Hochberg correction, with an adjusted p below 0.01 applied as the threshold. The immuneACCESS repertoire file appears here via TCRdb, limited to in-frame rearrangements. These files lack a portion of the clones; in checked studies, under half of the deficit traces to unresolved V genes, and the cause of the others is not known. For V, J and clone size, that table is used; D and trimming come from the DNA. In this sample the table shows roughly 110,000 clones, about 91% of which occur a single time. 3% to 4% of the sample lies in the top ten.

Interpreted using the paper, the time point label stands for: peripheral blood 6 weeks after treatment start. The cohort included some 30 patients with locally advanced or metastatic urothelial carcinoma who were treated at Memorial Sloan Kettering on a trial protocol. Peripheral blood mononuclear cells were collected pretreatment and during treatment, at between 1 and 8 total time points per patient. The Qiagen DNeasy Blood extraction kit was used to purify genomic DNA from total PBMCs and tumor samples. PBMCs were collected pretreatment and during treatment and were isolated and stored as previously described. The germline V gene (reference sequence) provides CDR1 GTSNPN and CDR2 SVGIG. The V end gives up 2 bases and the J end 4 bases, leaving 7 bases in the junction not matched to a gene. Including cysteine and phenylalanine, the CDR3 has 15 amino acids. Only the CDR3 region is kept as DNA, spanning 45 bases read in frame from base 1.

This sequence uses TRBV30 and TRBJ2-3, with TRBD2 matching 9 junction bases. The clonotype originates from a man between 60 and 70 years old with urothelial cancer. Sequencing used PBMCs, obtained around atezolizumab (anti-PD-L1) treatment. CDR3 region: CAWSKGSGRADTQYF. The DNA reads as follows: TGTGCCTGGAGTAAGGGTAGCGGGAGAGCAGATACGCAGTATTTT. Where the CDR3 stops, the reference TRBV30 and TRBJ2-3 genes take over; the full variable domain is SQTIHQWPATLVQPVGSPLSLECTVEGTSNPNLYWYRQAAGRGLQLLFYSVGIGQISSEVPQNLSASRPQDRQFILSSKKLLLSDSGFYLCAWSKGSGRADTQYFGPGTRLTVL.